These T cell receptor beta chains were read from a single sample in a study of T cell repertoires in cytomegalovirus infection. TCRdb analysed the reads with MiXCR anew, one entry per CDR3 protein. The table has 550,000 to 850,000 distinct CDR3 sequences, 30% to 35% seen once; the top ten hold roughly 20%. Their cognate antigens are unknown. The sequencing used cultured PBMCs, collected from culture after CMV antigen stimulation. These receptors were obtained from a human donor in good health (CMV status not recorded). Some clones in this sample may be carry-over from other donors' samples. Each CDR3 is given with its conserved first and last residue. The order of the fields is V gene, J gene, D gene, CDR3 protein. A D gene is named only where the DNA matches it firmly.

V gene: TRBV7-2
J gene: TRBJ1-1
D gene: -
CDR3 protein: CASSFPGRKTEAFF

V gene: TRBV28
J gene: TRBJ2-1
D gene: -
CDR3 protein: CASSSFLSSSGNEQFF

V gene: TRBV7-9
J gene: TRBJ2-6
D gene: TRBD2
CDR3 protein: CASPAGAITGANVLTF

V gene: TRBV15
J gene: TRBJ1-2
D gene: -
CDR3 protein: CATSRNGNYGYTF

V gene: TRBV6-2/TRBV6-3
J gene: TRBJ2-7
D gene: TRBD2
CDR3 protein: CAASEGLAGKQYF

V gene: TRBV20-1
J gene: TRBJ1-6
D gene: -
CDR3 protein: CSVGVANSPLHF

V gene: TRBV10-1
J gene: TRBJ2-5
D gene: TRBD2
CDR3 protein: CASSPSGTYGTQYF

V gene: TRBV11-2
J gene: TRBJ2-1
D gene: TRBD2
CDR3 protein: CASSAPGLADREQFF

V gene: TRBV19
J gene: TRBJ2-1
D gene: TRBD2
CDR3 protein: CASSSTSGWLFNEQFF

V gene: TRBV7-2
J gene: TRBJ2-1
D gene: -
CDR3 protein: CASSPSGDEQFF

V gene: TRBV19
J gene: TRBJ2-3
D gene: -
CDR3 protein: CASSIVGSGGPDTQYF

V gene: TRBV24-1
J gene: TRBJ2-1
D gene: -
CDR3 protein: CATSDPGRENNEQFF

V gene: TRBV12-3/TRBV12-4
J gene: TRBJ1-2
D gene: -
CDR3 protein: CASSLGPGYYGYTF

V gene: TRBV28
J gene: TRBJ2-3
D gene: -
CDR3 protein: CASSPLGAATDTQYF

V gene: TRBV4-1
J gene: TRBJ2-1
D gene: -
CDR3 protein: CASSIGSYNEQFF

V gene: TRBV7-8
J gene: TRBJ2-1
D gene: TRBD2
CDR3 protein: CASSLAPGGGYEQFF

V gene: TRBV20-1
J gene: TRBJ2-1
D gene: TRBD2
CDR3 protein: CSARGTSGGPWEQFF

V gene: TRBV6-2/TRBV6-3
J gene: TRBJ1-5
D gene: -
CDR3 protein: CASSYGSPGQPQHF

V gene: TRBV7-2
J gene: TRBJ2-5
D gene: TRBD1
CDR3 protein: CASSLTRGQGTGLEGF

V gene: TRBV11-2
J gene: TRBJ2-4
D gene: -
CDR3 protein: CASSSFHWGIQYF

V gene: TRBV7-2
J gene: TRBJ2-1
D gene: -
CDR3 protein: CASSSPNFNEQFF

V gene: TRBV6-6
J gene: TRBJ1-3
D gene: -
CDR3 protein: CASSYPQSHQADTIYF

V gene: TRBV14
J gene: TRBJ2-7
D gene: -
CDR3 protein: CASSQDGPDYEQYF

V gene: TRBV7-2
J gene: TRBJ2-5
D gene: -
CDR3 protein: CASSPLPDYQKETQYF

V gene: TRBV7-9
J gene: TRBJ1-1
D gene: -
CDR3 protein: CASSTTGEDTEAFF

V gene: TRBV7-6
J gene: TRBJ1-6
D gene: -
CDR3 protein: CASSPSGLLRRSPLHF

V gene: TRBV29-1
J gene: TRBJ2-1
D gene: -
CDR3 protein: CSVLRRGEYNEQFF

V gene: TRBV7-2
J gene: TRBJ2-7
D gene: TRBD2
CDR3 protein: CASSPTSGGTYEQYF

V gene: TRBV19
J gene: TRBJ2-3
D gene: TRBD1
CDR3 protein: CASSITGTGGDTQYF

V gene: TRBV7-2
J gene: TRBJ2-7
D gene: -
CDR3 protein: CASSYYRDYEQYF

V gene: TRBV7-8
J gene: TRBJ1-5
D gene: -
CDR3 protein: CASSLARGFGNQPQHF

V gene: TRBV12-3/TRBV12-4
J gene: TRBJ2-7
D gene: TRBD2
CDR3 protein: CASSNSGSGGYEQYF

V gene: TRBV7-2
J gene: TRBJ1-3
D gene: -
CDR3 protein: CASSPGLGNTIYF

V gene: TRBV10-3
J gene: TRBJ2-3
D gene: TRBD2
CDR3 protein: CAISGSGGAPDTQYF

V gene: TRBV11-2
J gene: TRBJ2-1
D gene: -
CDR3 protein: CASSSRGLGNEQFF

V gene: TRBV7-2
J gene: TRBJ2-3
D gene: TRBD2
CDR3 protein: CASSTQRGTDTQYF

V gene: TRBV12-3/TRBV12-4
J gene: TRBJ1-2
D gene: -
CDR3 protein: CASSLVLRVEGYTF

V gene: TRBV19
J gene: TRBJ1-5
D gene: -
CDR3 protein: CASSPGLRNQPQHF

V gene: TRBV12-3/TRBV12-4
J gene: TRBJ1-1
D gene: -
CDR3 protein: CASSSDRRKGAFF

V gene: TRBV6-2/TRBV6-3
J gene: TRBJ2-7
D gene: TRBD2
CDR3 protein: CASSPWTSVSEQYF

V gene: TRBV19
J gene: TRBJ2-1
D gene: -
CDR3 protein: CASSASRRGYNEQFF

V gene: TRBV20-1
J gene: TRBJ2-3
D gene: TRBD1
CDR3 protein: CSARVTGVPTDTQYF

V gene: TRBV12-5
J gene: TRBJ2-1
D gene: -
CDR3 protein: CASGSQNNEQFF

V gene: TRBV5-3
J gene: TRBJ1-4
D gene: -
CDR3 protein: CASSLAPRLGPGTSEGNEKLFF

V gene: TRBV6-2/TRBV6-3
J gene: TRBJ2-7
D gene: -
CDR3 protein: CASRLLGIQTYEQYF

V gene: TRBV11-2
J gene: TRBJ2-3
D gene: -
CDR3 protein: CASSLEVVPDTQYF

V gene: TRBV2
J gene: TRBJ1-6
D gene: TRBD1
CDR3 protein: CASSERQGAFPPLHF

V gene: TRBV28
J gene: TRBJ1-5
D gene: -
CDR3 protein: CASSPTWTDSNQPQHF

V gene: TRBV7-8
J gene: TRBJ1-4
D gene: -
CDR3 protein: CASSPQGFRSEKLFF

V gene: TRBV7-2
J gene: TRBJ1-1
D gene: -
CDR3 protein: CASSLSDLDTEAFF

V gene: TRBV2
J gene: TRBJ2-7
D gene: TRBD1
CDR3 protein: CASRDRDRGYEQYF

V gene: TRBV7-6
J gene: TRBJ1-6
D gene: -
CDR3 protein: CASSLETGVSVLHF

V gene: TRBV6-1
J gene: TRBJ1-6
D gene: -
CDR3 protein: CASSVPGDMHLNSPLHF

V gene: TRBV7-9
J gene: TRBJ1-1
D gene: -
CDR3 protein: CASSPWGGSGSVPEAFF

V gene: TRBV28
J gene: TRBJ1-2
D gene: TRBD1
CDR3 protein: CASTRLGDRVHGYTF